This T cell receptor beta chain was captured by sequencing in a study of cytomegalovirus exposure and HLA in healthy donors. General study results and limits: There were about 160 TCR beta chains listed as cytomegalovirus-associated. Presence/absence analysis assumed near-uniform sequencing depth across donors. According to a later analysis, most TCR beta chains associated with CMV appeared HLA-restricted.

The table lists this clone with many counts. Its antigen is not identified. Primers for the PCR totalled 60 Vbeta and 13 Jbeta. Measured with immunoSEQ multiplex PCR; TCRdb has only the in-frame clones, and not every one. The sample includes approximately 190,000 clones, roughly 76% of them seen just once. Each donor was nominally healthy when sampled (though unrecorded immune exposures were likely). From germline, CDR1 is ENHRY and CDR2 SYGVKD. The CDR3 totals 15 residues. Unmatched junction bases numbered 9, after V lost 3 bases and J lost 5 bases. This chain connects TRBV10-3 to TRBJ1-1; 7 bases line up with TRBD1. This receptor was identified in a young woman in good health and CMV-seropositive. The sequenced material came from PBMCs. CDR3 DNA sequence: TGTGCCATCAGTGAAAGGACAGGATCATTAACTGAAGCTTTCTTT. It codes for CAISERTGSLTEAFF.